Listed here is a single TCR beta chain. Assay used: immunoSEQ multiplex PCR; TCRdb lists only in-frame clones, some missing. The data show around 56,000 clones, approximately 90% seen once. These data come from a study of T cell changes during pregnancy in multiple sclerosis. Trimming took off 0 bases at V and 2 bases at J, with 14 bases between the two ends. This CDR3 has 17 amino acids. CDR1 LGHNA and CDR2 YNFKEQ come from the germline V gene. The sample in question was peripheral blood, obtained in the first trimester of pregnancy. This receptor was taken from a female donor in good health, enrolled as a control in a pregnancy study. The chain combines TRBV4-2 with TRBJ1-5, with D possibly TRBD1 on 6 matching bases. Here the CDR3 DNA reads TGTGCCAGCAGCCAAGATAACCCAGGGGCGGGCAATCAGCCCCAGCATTTT. Protein: CASSQDNPGAGNQPQHF.